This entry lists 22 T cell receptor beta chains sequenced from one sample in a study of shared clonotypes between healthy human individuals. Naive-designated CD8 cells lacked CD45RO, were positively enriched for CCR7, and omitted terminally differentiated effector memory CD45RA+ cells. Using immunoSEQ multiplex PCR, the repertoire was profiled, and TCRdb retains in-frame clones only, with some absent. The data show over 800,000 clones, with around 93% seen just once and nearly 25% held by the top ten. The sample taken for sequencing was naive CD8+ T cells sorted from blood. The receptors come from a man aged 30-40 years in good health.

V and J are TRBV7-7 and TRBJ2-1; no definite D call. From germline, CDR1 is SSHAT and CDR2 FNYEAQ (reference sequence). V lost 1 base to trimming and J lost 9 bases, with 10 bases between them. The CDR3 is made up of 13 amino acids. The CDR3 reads CASSLGVGTEQFF. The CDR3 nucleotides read TGTGCCAGCAGCTTAGGGGTAGGAACTGAGCAGTTCTTC. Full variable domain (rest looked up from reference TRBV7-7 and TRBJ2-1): GAGVSQSPRYKVTKRGQDVTLRCDPISSHATLYWYQQALGQGPEFLTYFNYEAQPDKSGLPSDRFSAERPEGSISTLTIQRTEQRDSAMYRCASSLGVGTEQFFGPGTRLTVL.

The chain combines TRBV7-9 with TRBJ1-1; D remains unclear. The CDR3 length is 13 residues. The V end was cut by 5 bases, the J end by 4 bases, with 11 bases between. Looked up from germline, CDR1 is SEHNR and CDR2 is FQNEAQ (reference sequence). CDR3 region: CASSQAYGTEAFF. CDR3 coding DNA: TGTGCCAGCAGCCAGGCCTATGGCACTGAAGCTTTCTTT.

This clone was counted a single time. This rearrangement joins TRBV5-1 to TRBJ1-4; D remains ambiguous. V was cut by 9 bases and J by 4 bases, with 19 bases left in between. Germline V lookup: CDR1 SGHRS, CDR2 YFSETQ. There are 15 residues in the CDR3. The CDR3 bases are TGCGCCACCAAAAGGTGGTCCTCCGGTAATGAAAAACTGTTTTTT. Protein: CATKRWSSGNEKLFF. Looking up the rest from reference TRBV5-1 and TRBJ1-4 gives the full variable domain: KAGVTQTPRYLIKTRGQQVTLSCSPISGHRSVSWYQQTPGQGLQFLFEYFSETQRNKGNFPGRFSGRQFSNSRSEMNVSTLELGDSALYLCATKRWSSGNEKLFFGSGTQLSVL.

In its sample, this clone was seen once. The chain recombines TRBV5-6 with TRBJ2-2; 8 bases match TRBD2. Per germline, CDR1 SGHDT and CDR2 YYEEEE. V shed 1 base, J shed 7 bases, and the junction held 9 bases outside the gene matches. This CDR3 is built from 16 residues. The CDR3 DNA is TGTGCCAGCAGCTTGAGCCTAGCGGGTATCGGCGGGGAGCTGTTTTTT. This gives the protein CASSLSLAGIGGELFF.

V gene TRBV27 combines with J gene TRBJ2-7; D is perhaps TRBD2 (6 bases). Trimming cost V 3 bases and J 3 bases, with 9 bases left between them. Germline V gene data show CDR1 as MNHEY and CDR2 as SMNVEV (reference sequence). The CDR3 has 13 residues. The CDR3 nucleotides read TGTGCCAGCAGTTTTACTAGCAGCTACGAGCAGTACTTC. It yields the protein CASSFTSSYEQYF.

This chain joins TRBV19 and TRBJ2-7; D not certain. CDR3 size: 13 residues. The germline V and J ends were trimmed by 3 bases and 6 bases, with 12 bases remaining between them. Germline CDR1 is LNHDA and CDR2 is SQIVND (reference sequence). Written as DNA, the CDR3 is TGTGCCAGTAGTATTGGCCTAGGTGGCGAGCAGTACTTC. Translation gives CASSIGLGGEQYF.

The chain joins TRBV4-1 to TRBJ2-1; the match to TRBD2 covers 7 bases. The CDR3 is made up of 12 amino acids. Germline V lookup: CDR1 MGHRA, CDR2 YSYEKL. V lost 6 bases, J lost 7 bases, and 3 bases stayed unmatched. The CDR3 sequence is CASSYGGNEQFF. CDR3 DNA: TGCGCCAGCAGTTACGGGGGGAATGAGCAGTTCTTC.

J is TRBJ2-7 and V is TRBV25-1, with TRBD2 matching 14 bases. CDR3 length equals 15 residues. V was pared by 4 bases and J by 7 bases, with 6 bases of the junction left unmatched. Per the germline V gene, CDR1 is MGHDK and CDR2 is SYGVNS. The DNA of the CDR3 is TGTGCCAGCAGTGGAGGGACTAGCGGGAGCCGGGAGCAGTACTTC. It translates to CASSGGTSGSREQYF.

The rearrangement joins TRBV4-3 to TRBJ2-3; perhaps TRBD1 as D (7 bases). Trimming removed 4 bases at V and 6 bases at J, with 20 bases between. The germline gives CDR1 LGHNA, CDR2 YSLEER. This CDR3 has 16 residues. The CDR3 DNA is TGCGCCAGCAGCCGGGAGGTCGCAGGGGGATGGGATACGCAGTATTTT. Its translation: CASSREVAGGWDTQYF.

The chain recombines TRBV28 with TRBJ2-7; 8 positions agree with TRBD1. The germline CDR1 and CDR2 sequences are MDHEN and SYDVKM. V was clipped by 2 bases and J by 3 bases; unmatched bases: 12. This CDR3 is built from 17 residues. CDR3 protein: CASSLHKDRVLFYEQYF. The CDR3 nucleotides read TGTGCCAGCAGTTTACATAAGGACAGGGTCCTTTTCTACGAGCAGTACTTC.

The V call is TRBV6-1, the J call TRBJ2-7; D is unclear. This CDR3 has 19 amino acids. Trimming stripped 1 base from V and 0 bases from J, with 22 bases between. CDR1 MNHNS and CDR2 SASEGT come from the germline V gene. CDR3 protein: CASSEGEIGSISSSYEQYF. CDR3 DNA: TGTGCCAGCAGTGAAGGAGAAATTGGTTCTATTTCCAGCTCCTACGAGCAGTACTTC.

CDR3 coding DNA: TGTGCCAGCAGCTTAACCACGACAGGAACGCATGGCTACACCTTC. Protein product: CASSLTTTGTHGYTF. This chain links TRBV7-2 with TRBJ1-2; perhaps TRBD1 as D (6 bases). Trimming took 2 bases from V and 6 from J, leaving 16 bases between them. Germline CDR1 reads SGHTA; CDR2 reads FQGNSA. The CDR3 extends over 15 amino acids.

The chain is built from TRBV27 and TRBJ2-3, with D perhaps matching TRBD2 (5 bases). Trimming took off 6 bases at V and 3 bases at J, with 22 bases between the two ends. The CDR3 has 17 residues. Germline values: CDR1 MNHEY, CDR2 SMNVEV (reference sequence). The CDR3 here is CASSPDRTGAETDTQYF. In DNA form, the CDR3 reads TGTGCCAGCAGCCCCGACCGGACCGGAGCGGAGACAGATACGCAGTATTTT.

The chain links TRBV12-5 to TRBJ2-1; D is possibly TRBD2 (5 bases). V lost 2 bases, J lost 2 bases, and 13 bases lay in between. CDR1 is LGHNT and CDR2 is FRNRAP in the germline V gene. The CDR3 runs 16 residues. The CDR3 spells CASGLTRVSTYNEQFF. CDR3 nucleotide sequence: TGTGCTAGTGGTTTGACGAGGGTCTCAACCTACAATGAGCAGTTCTTC.

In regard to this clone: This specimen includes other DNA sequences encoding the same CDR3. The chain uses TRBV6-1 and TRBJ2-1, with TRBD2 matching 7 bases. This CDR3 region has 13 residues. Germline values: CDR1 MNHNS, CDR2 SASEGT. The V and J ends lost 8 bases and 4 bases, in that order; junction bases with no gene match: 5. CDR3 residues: CASGLAAYNEQFF. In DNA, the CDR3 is TGTGCCAGCGGGCTAGCGGCGTACAATGAGCAGTTCTTC.

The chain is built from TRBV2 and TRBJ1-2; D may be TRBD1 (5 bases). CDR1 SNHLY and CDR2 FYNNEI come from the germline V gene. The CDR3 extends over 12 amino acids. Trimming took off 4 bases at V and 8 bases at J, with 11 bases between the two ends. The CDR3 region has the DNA TGTGCCAGCAGTGTTGGGGGGGAAGGCTACACCTTC. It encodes CASSVGGEGYTF.

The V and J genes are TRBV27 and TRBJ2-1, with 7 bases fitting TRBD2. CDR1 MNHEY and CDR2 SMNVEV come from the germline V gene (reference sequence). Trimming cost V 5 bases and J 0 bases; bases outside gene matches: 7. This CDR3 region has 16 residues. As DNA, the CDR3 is TGTGCCAGCAGTCGGACTAGTGTCAACTCCTACAATGAGCAGTTCTTC. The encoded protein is CASSRTSVNSYNEQFF.

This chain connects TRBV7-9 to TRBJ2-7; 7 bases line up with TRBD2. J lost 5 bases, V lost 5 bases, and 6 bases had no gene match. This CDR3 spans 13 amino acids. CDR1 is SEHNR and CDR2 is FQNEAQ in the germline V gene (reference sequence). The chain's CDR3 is CASSAAGEDEQYF. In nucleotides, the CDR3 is TGTGCCAGCAGCGCCGCGGGAGAGGACGAGCAGTACTTC.

This CDR3 reads CASSLAGGLVNEQFF. The CDR3 coding sequence is TGTGCCAGCAGTCTAGCGGGAGGCCTGGTGAATGAGCAGTTCTTC. The chain has TRBV7-8 and TRBJ2-1; 11 nucleotides agree with TRBD2. Germline loops: CDR1 SGHVS, CDR2 FQNEAQ. V lost 6 bases and J lost 7; bases outside the gene matches: 8. The CDR3 covers 15 residues.

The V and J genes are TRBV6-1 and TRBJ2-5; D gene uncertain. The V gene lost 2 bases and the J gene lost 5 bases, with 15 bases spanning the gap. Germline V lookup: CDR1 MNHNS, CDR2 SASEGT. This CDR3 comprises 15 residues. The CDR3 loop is CASSELSRGAETQYF. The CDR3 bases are TGTGCCAGCAGTGAACTCTCTCGAGGTGCGGAGACCCAGTACTTC.

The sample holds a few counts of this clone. The CDR3 protein is CASSLMGNSYEQYF. CDR3 nucleotide sequence: TGTGCCAGCAGTTTAATGGGGAACTCCTACGAGCAGTACTTC. The chain carries TRBV28 and TRBJ2-7; unclear D gene. The CDR3 covers 14 residues. Per germline, CDR1 MDHEN and CDR2 SYDVKM. V lost 2 bases and J lost 0, with 8 bases in between.

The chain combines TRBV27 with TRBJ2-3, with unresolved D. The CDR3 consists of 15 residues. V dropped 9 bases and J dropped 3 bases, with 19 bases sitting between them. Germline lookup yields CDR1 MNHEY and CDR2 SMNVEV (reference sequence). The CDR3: CASSVGASVTDTQYF. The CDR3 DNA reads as TGTGCCAGTTCCGTAGGCGCGTCTGTGACAGATACGCAGTATTTT.